Listed here are 17 T cell receptor beta chains from one sample, sequenced in a study of cytomegalovirus exposure and HLA in healthy donors. PCR employed 60 Vbeta and 13 Jbeta primers. The table came from immunoSEQ multiplex PCR; TCRdb's copy has only in-frame clones and leaves some out. The sample consists of over 150,000 clones, approximately 84% of them appearing once. Material: PBMCs. The receptors stem from a girl aged 10 to 17 in good health and CMV-seropositive.

The chain combines TRBV5-6 with TRBJ1-3; D gene ambiguous. Germline V CDR1 and CDR2: SGHDT, YYEEEE. V was cut by 6 bases and J by 1 base, with 14 bases left in between. This CDR3 has 15 residues. This chain's CDR3 is CASNSYSISGNTIYF. In DNA form, the CDR3 reads TGTGCCAGCAACTCTTACAGTATTTCTGGAAACACCATATATTTT.

This clone was detected only once. The rearrangement uses TRBV4-2 and TRBJ2-1; 10 nucleotides line up with TRBD2. Per the germline V gene, CDR1 is LGHNA and CDR2 is YNFKEQ. V dropped 1 base and J dropped 7; count of bases not matched to a gene: 7. The CDR3 length is 16 residues. DNA of the CDR3: TGTGCCAGCAGCCAAGCTTACAGCGGGGGGGTTAATGAGCAGTTCTTC. Protein: CASSQAYSGGVNEQFF.

V gene TRBV6-4 combines with J gene TRBJ2-3; TRBD2 aligns across 15 bases. Germline V lookup: CDR1 MRHNA, CDR2 SNTAGT. J gave up 4 bases and V 2 bases, and 4 bases lay outside the gene matches. The CDR3 has 17 amino acids. CDR3 region: CASSDPRTSGGADTQYF. Written as DNA, the CDR3 is TGTGCCAGCAGTGACCCCAGGACTAGCGGGGGGGCAGATACGCAGTATTTT.

This clone was counted between two and nine times. The chain is built from TRBV9 and TRBJ2-5; the D gene is possibly TRBD2 (6 bases). The CDR3 is made up of 12 amino acids. Germline V gene lookup returns CDR1 SGDLS and CDR2 YYNGEE. Trimming pared 3 bases from V and 5 bases from J, leaving 8 bases between. CDR3 coding DNA: TGTGCCAGCAGCGGGGCGGGGGAGACCCAGTACTTC. The encoded protein is CASSGAGETQYF.

About this clone itself: Other DNA sequences of this sample code for an identical CDR3. This rearrangement joins TRBV27 to TRBJ2-7; D gene uncertain. Germline CDR1 and CDR2: MNHEY and SMNVEV (reference sequence). V lost 0 bases to trimming and J lost 4 bases, with 10 bases between them. CDR3 length: 14 residues. In DNA, the CDR3 is TGTGCCAGCAGTTTATCGCCAAGCCTTTACGAGCAGTACTTC. This sequence encodes CASSLSPSLYEQYF.

The chain uses TRBV9 and TRBJ2-2; 12 nucleotides agree with TRBD2. This CDR3 comprises 16 residues. CDR1 is SGDLS and CDR2 is YYNGEE in the germline V gene. J lost 7 bases, V lost 0 bases, and 4 bases had no gene match. DNA of the CDR3: TGTGCCAGCAGCGTAGAACTAGCGGGGGGAGGCGGGGAGCTGTTTTTT. Encoded protein: CASSVELAGGGGELFF.

On this clone: Other DNA sequences from this sample encode an identical CDR3 as well. The V and J genes are TRBV5-4 and TRBJ1-1; no definite D call. The CDR3 runs 11 residues. Germline V gene sequence: CDR1 SGHNT, CDR2 YYREEE (reference sequence). The V end was cut by 5 bases, the J end by 1 base, with 3 bases between. The CDR3 region has the DNA TGTGCCAGCAGTAGGAACACTGAAGCTTTCTTT. Translated: CASSRNTEAFF.

V gene TRBV30 combines with J gene TRBJ1-2; TRBD1 aligns across 7 bases. V trimming: 5 bases; J trimming: 4 bases; junction bases outside the gene matches: 10. This CDR3 has 14 amino acids. Germline-derived CDR1 and CDR2 are GTSNPN and SVGIG (reference sequence). The CDR3 nucleotides read TGTGCCTGGTCCCGACAGGGTTTGTTCTATGGCTACACCTTC. Its protein is CAWSRQGLFYGYTF.

The chain employs TRBV9 and TRBJ2-3, with 7 bases aligning to TRBD2. The length of the CDR3 is 16 residues. Germline CDR1 is SGDLS and CDR2 is YYNGEE. After removal of 1 base from V and 3 bases from J, the junction contained 8 bases not matched to a gene. The CDR3 spells CASSVMRGTTTDTQYF. DNA of the CDR3: TGTGCCAGCAGCGTAATGCGGGGGACGACTACAGATACGCAGTATTTT. Drawing the rest from reference TRBV9 and TRBJ2-3, the complete variable domain is DSGVTQTPKHLITATGQRVTLRCSPRSGDLSVYWYQQSLDQGLQFLIQYYNGEERAKGNILERFSAQQFPDLHSELNLSSLELGDSALYFCASSVMRGTTTDTQYFGPGTRLTVL.

As regards this clone: It is likely a read error, because the conserved phenylalanine at the end of the CDR3 is missing. This sequence joins TRBV27 and TRBJ2-4; 7 nucleotides agree with TRBD2. The CDR3 runs 17 residues. Germline trimming cut 5 bases from V and 0 bases from J; bases unmatched to any gene: 10. Germline V gives CDR1 MNHEY, CDR2 SMNVEV (reference sequence). The CDR3 loop is CASSPIVGGVAKNIQYL. The CDR3 nucleotides read TGTGCCAGCAGTCCCATCGTGGGGGGGGTAGCCAAAAACATTCAGTACCTC.

The CDR3 DNA is TGTGCCAGCAGTGAACAAGCGGGGGGGTCGGAGACCCAGTACTTC. Protein: CASSEQAGGSETQYF. V and J are TRBV6-1 and TRBJ2-5; 10 nucleotides align to TRBD2. The CDR3 length is 15 residues. The junction had 5 bases not matched to a gene; V was cut back by 2 bases and J by 5 bases. Germline CDR1 reads MNHNS; CDR2 reads SASEGT.

The genes are TRBV7-3 and TRBJ1-1; unclear D gene. The ends were cut back, 3 bases at V and 5 bases at J, with 10 bases in the middle. Germline V CDR1 and CDR2: SGHTA, FQGTGA. The CDR3 contains 13 residues. The CDR3 is CASSFRGRTEAFF. In nucleotides, the CDR3 is TGTGCCAGCAGCTTTCGGGGAAGGACTGAAGCTTTCTTT.

The gene calls are TRBV27 and TRBJ2-1, with 8 bases that match TRBD2. This CDR3 region has 15 residues. Germline CDR1 is MNHEY and CDR2 is SMNVEV (reference sequence). V shed 2 bases and J 7 bases; nucleotides not matched to a gene: 7. Here the CDR3 DNA reads TGTGCCAGCAGTTTAACGGGGGGGGCGGGTAATGAGCAGTTCTTC. Amino acid sequence: CASSLTGGAGNEQFF.

The rearrangement uses TRBV9 and TRBJ1-2; weak D call: TRBD1 (5 bases). V was trimmed by 4 bases and J by 3 bases, leaving 16 bases between them. The germline gives CDR1 SGDLS, CDR2 YYNGEE. This CDR3 is built from 15 residues. The CDR3 nucleotides read TGTGCCAGCAGCCTTGACCTGGGGCCCTACTATGGCTACACCTTC. Encoded protein: CASSLDLGPYYGYTF.

The chain couples TRBV10-1 to TRBJ2-1, with TRBD2 matching over 11 bases. There are 15 residues in the CDR3. Losses at the gene ends were 2 bases for V and 7 bases for J; bases not matched to a gene: 4. Germline loops: CDR1 WNHNN, CDR2 SYGVQD (reference sequence). CDR3 in amino acids: CASSERLAGGNEQFF. The CDR3 DNA reads TGCGCCAGCAGTGAGAGGCTAGCGGGGGGTAATGAGCAGTTCTTC.

The table lists this clone with a few counts. V usage is TRBV10-1 and J usage is TRBJ1-2; tentatively, D is TRBD1 (5 bases). CDR3 length: 14 amino acids. CDR1 is WNHNN and CDR2 is SYGVQD in the germline V gene (reference sequence). Trimming pared 2 bases from V and 7 bases from J, leaving 14 bases between. The CDR3 region has the DNA TGCGCCAGCAGTGAGGGGACTGGGGGACGTGGCTACACCTTC. Translating it yields CASSEGTGGRGYTF.

The chain couples TRBV5-1 to TRBJ1-2; 7 bases fit TRBD1. The CDR3 length is 14 residues. V gave up 3 bases and J gave up 6 bases; unmatched junction bases: 8. In germline, CDR1 is SGHRS, CDR2 YFSETQ. The CDR3 region is CASSYQTGFDGYTF. CDR3 DNA: TGCGCCAGCAGCTACCAGACAGGGTTTGATGGCTACACCTTC.